The entry below gives a single TCR beta chain sequence along with its context. The sample originates from a study of long-term antiretroviral therapy in people with HIV. Germline V gene data show CDR1 as SGHDT and CDR2 as YYEEEE. Trimming took 0 bases from V and 5 from J, leaving 8 bases between them. The CDR3 covers 13 residues. Survey-level immunoSEQ v3.0 assays were run. Sequencing was designed to cover roughly 35,000-50,000 T-cell genomes in each sample. The method was immunoSEQ multiplex PCR; TCRdb's version includes in-frame clones alone and lacks a portion of them. The sample includes about 16,000 clones, about 78% of them seen just once.

The chain couples TRBV5-6 to TRBJ1-2; D may be TRBD1 (6 bases). This clonotype originated in a middle-aged woman with HIV. The material sequenced was unsorted PBMCs, taken about 3.1 years after starting antiretroviral therapy. CDR3 loop: CASSLAQGYGYTF. For the CDR3, the DNA is TGTGCCAGCAGCTTGGCACAGGGATATGGCTACACCTTC.